These 6 T cell receptor beta chains share one sample of origin, sequenced in a study of blood T cell repertoires in COVID-19. Method: immunoSEQ multiplex PCR; TCRdb's copy keeps in-frame clones and lacks some. Among approximately 210,000 clones listed, approximately 81% were seen once. The source material was PBMCs or T cells enriched from blood (not recorded which). Source of these receptors: a woman between 50 and 59 years old with acute COVID-19.

The CDR3 loop reads CASSAITSGTIIKQFF. CDR3 DNA: TGTGCCAGTAGTGCTATAACTAGCGGGACTATAATTAAGCAGTTCTTC. This chain joins TRBV19 and TRBJ2-1; 10 bases are shared with TRBD2. The germline V gene encodes CDR1 LNHDA and CDR2 SQIVND (reference sequence). Trimming at V came to 5 bases and at J to 11 bases, leaving 15 bases not matched to a gene. The CDR3 covers 16 residues.

This clone is a singleton in its sample. The gene calls are TRBV10-1 and TRBJ2-7; 12 nucleotides match TRBD2. Germline CDR1 is WNHNN and CDR2 is SYGVQD (reference sequence). Trimming cost V 10 bases and J 3 bases; bases outside gene matches: 10. The CDR3 has 15 residues. CDR3 loop: CATKDPSGRVYEQYF. The CDR3 nucleotides read TGCGCCACCAAAGATCCTAGCGGGAGGGTCTACGAGCAGTACTTC.

V gene TRBV24-1 combines with J gene TRBJ2-5; D is perhaps TRBD2 (5 bases). V shed 3 bases and J shed 2 bases, with 9 bases lying between them. In germline, CDR1 is KGHDR, CDR2 SFDVKD. The CDR3 runs 14 residues. CDR3 coding DNA: TGTGCCACCAGTGATCCTGGACTGCAAGAGACCCAGTACTTC. Amino acid sequence: CATSDPGLQETQYF.

The chain couples TRBV6-6 to TRBJ2-5, with 13 bases matching TRBD2. The CDR3 has 17 amino acids. Germline trimming cut 5 bases from V and 3 bases from J; bases unmatched to any gene: 9. CDR1 and CDR2 from the germline V gene are MNHNY and SVGAGI (reference sequence). This CDR3 is CASSPGLAGVRKETQYF. CDR3 in DNA: TGTGCCAGCAGTCCTGGACTAGCGGGGGTCCGTAAAGAGACCCAGTACTTC.

This rearrangement joins TRBV11-3 to TRBJ2-3; the match to TRBD2 covers 8 bases. V lost 4 bases to trimming and J lost 4 bases; unmatched junction nucleotides: 4. The CDR3 is made up of 14 amino acids. The germline CDR1 and CDR2 sequences are SGHNT and YENEEA. The CDR3 region has the DNA TGTGCCAGCAGCTCGCGGGGGGCTGCAGATACGCAGTATTTT. Its protein is CASSSRGAADTQYF. The full variable domain, completed using reference TRBV11-3 and TRBJ2-3, is EAGVVQSPRYKIIEKKQPVAFWCNPISGHNTLYWYLQNLGQGPELLIRYENEEAVDDSQLPKDRFSAERLKGVDSTLKIQPAELGDSAVYLCASSSRGAADTQYFGPGTRLTVL.

The rearrangement links TRBV18 to TRBJ1-1; 10 nucleotides match TRBD1. The CDR3 extends over 14 amino acids. Unmatched junction bases numbered 0, after V lost 4 bases and J lost 1 base. Germline CDR1 and CDR2: KGHSH and LQKENI. CDR3 sequence (DNA): TGTGCCAGCTCACGACAGGGGGCGAACACTGAAGCTTTCTTT. Amino acids: CASSRQGANTEAFF.